Given below is one T cell receptor (beta chain) in context. This record belongs to a study of shared clonotypes between healthy human individuals. V lost 0 bases and J 11 bases, leaving 25 bases between the germline ends. This CDR3 is 17 amino acids long. Germline V CDR1 and CDR2: LNHNV, YYDKDF (reference sequence). Profiled with immunoSEQ multiplex PCR; TCRdb holds only in-frame clones, not every one. Among about 670,000 clones listed, less than 80% were seen once. The source material was memory CD4+ T cells sorted from blood. Subset meaning: CD45RA-negative fraction. V usage is TRBV15 and J usage is TRBJ1-2; TRBD1 is a possible D gene (5 bases). The TCR originated in a woman in her twenties or thirties in good health. The CDR3 loop reads CATSRDGGYGTADRYTF. CDR3 sequence (DNA): TGTGCCACCAGCAGAGATGGGGGGTATGGGACGGCCGATCGGTACACCTTC.